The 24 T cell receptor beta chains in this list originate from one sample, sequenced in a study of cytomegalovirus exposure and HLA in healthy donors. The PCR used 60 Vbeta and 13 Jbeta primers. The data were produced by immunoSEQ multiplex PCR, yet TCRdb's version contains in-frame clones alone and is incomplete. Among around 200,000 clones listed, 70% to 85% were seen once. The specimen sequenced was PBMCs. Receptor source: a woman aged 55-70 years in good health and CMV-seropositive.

The CDR3 DNA reads TGTGCCAGCAGTTTCACGGTAGCTGGAAACACCATATATTTT. Protein product: CASSFTVAGNTIYF. This rearrangement joins TRBV28 to TRBJ1-3; D not resolved. V lost 3 bases and J lost 2, with 8 bases in between. Per the germline V gene, CDR1 is MDHEN and CDR2 is SYDVKM. The CDR3 spans 14 residues.

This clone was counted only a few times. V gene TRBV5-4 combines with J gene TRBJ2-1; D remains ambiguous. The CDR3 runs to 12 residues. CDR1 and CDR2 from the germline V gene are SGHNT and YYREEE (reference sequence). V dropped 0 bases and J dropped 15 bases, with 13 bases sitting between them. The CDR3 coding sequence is TGTGCCAGCAGCTTGGAAATGCAACGTAGGTTCTTC. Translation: CASSLEMQRRFF.

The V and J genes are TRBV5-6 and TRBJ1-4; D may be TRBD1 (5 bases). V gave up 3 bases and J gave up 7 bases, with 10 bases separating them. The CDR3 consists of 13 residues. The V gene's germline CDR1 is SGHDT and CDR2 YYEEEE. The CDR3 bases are TGTGCCAGCAGCTGGACAAGGGGTGAAAAACTGTTTTTT. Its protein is CASSWTRGEKLFF.

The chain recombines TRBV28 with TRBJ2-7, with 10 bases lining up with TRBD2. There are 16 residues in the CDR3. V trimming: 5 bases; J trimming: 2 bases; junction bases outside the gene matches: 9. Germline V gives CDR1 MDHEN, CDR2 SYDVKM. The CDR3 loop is CASSPRTSGPTYEQYF. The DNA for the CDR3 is TGTGCCAGCAGTCCTAGGACTAGCGGACCGACCTACGAGCAGTACTTC.

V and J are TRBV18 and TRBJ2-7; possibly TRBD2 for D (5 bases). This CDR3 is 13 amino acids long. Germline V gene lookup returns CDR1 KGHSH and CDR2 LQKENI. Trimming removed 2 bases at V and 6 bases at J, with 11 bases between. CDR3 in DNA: TGTGCCAGCTCACCATCGGAGGCGGCCGAGCAGTACTTC. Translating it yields CASSPSEAAEQYF.

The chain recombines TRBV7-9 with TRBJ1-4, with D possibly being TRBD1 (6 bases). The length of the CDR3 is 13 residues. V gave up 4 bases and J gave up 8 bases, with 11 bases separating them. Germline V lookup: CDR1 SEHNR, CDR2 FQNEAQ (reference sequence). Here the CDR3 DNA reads TGTGCCAGCAGCTCACAGGGTAGGGAAAAACTGTTTTTT. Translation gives CASSSQGREKLFF. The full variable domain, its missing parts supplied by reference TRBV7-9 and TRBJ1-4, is DTGVSQNPRHKITKRGQNVTFRCDPISEHNRLYWYRQTLGQGPEFLTYFQNEAQLEKSRLLSDRFSAERPKGSFSTLEIQRTEQGDSAMYLCASSSQGREKLFFGSGTQLSVL.

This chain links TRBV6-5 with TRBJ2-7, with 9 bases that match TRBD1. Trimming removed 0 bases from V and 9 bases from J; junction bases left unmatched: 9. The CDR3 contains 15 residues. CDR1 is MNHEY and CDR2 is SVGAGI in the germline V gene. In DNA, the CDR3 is TGTGCCAGCAGTTACTCGGGACAGGGAAAAATTGGGCAGTACTTC. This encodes CASSYSGQGKIGQYF.

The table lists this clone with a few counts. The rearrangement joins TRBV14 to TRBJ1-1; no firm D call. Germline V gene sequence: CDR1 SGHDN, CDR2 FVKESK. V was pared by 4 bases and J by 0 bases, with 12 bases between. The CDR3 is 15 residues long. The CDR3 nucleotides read TGTGCCAGCAGCCTGTCTAGGCCGATGAACACTGAAGCTTTCTTT. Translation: CASSLSRPMNTEAFF. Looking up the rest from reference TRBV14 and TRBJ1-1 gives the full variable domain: EAGVTQFPSHSVIEKGQTVTLRCDPISGHDNLYWYRRVMGKEIKFLLHFVKESKQDESGMPNNRFLAERTGGTYSTLKVQPAELEDSGVYFCASSLSRPMNTEAFFGQGTRLTVV.

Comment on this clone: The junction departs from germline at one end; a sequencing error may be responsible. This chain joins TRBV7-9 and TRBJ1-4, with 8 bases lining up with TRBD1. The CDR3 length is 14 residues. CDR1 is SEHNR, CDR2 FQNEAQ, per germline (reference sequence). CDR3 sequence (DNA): TGTTCCAGCAGCCTGGCAGGGGGCCTTGAAAAACTGTTTTTT. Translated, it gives CSSSLAGGLEKLFF.

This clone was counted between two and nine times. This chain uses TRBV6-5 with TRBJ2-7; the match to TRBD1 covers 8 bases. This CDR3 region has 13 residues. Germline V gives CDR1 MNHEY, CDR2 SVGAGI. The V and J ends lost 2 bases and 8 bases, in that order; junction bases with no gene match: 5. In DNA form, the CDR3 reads TGTGCCAGCAGTTACCAGACAGGGGACAAGCAGTACTTC. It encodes CASSYQTGDKQYF.

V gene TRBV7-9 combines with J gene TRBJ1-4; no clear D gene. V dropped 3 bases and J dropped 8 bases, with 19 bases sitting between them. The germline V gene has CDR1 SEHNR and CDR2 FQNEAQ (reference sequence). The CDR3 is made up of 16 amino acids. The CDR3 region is CASSLVILGESEKLFF. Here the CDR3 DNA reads TGTGCCAGCAGCTTGGTTATTCTCGGGGAGAGCGAAAAACTGTTTTTT. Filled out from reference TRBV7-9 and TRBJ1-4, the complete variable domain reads DTGVSQNPRHKITKRGQNVTFRCDPISEHNRLYWYRQTLGQGPEFLTYFQNEAQLEKSRLLSDRFSAERPKGSFSTLEIQRTEQGDSAMYLCASSLVILGESEKLFFGSGTQLSVL.

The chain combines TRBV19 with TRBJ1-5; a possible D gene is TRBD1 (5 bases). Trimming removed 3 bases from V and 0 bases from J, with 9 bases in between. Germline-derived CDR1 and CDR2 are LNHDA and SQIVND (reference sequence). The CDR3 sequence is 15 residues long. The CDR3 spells CASSMGGYSNQPQHF. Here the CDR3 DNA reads TGTGCCAGTAGTATGGGGGGTTATAGCAATCAGCCCCAGCATTTT. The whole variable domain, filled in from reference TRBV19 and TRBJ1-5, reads DGGITQSPKYLFRKEGQNVTLSCEQNLNHDAMYWYRQDPGQGLRLIYYSQIVNDFQKGDIAEGYSVSREKKESFPLTVTSAQKNPTAFYLCASSMGGYSNQPQHFGDGTRLSIL.

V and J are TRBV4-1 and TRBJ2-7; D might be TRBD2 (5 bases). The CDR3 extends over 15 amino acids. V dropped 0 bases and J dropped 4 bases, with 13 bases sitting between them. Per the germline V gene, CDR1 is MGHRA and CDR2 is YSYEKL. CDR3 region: CASSQDEGGGYEQYF. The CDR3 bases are TGCGCCAGCAGCCAAGATGAGGGCGGCGGGTACGAGCAGTACTTC.

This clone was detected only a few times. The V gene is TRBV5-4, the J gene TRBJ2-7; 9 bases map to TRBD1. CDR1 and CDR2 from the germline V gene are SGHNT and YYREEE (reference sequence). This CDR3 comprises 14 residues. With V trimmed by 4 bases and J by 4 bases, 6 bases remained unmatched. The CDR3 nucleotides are TGTGCCAGCAGCGGAGGACAGGGGAGATACGAGCAGTACTTC. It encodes CASSGGQGRYEQYF.

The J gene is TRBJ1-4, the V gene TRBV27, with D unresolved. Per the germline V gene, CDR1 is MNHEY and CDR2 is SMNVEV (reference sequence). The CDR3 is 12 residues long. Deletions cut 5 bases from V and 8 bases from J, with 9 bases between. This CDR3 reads CASSRGGEKLFF. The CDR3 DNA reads TGTGCCAGCAGTCGAGGAGGGGAAAAACTGTTTTTT.

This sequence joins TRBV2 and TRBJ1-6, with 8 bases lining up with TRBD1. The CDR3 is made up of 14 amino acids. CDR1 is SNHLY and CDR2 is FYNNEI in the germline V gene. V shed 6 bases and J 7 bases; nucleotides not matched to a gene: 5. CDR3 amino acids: CASRTTGGNSPLHF. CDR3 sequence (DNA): TGTGCCAGCAGGACAACAGGGGGAAATTCACCCCTCCACTTT.

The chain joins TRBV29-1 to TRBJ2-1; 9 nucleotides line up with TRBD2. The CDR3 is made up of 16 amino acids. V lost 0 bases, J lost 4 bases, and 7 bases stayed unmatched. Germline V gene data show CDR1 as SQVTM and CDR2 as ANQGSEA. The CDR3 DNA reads TGCAGCGTTGAAGATCTCCAAGCGGGGGGTTACAATGAGCAGTTCTTC. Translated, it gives CSVEDLQAGGYNEQFF.

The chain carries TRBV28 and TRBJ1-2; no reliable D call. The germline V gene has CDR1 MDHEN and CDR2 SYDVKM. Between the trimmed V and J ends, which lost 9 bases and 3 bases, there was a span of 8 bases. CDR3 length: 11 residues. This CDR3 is CASEGDYGYTF. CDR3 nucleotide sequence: TGTGCCAGTGAGGGTGACTATGGCTACACCTTC.

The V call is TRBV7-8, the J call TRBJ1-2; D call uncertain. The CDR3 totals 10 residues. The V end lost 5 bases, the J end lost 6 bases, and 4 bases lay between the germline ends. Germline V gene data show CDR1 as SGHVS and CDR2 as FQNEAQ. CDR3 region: CASSGDGYTF. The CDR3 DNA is TGTGCCAGCAGCGGAGATGGCTACACCTTC. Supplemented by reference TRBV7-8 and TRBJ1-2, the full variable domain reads GAGVSQSPRYKVAKRGQDVALRCDPISGHVSLFWYQQALGQGPEFLTYFQNEAQLDKSGLPSDRFFAERPEGSVSTLKIQRTQQEDSAVYLCASSGDGYTFGSGTRLTVV.

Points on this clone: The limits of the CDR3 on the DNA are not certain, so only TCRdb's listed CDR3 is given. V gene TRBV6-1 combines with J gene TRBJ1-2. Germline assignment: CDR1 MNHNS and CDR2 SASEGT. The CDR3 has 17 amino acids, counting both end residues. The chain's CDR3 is CASSEFGSVRGGYGYTF.

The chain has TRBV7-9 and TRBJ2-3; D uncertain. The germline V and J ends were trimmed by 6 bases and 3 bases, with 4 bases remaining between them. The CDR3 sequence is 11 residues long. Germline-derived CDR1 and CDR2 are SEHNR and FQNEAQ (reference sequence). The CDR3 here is CASRLTDTQYF. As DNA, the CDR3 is TGTGCCAGCAGACTGACAGATACGCAGTATTTT.

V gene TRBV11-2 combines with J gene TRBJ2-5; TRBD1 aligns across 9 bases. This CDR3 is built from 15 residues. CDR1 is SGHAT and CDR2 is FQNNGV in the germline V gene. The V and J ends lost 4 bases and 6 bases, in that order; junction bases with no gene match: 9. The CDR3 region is CASSSETGGGKTQYF. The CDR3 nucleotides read TGTGCCAGCAGCTCCGAGACAGGGGGAGGGAAGACCCAGTACTTC. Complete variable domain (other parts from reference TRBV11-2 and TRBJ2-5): EAGVAQSPRYKIIEKRQSVAFWCNPISGHATLYWYQQILGQGPKLLIQFQNNGVVDDSQLPKDRFSAERLKGVDSTLKIQPAKLEDSAVYLCASSSETGGGKTQYFGPGTRLLVL.

The CDR3 region is CASSPDWARGLYGYTF. DNA of the CDR3: TGTGCCAGTAGTCCCGATTGGGCCAGGGGTCTATATGGCTACACCTTC. The chain recombines TRBV19 with TRBJ1-2; D might be TRBD1 (6 bases). The germline V gene encodes CDR1 LNHDA and CDR2 SQIVND (reference sequence). The CDR3 runs 16 residues. V was shortened by 5 bases and J by 5 bases, with 21 bases between the two germline ends. The variable domain in full, completed from reference TRBV19 and TRBJ1-2, reads DGGITQSPKYLFRKEGQNVTLSCEQNLNHDAMYWYRQDPGQGLRLIYYSQIVNDFQKGDIAEGYSVSREKKESFPLTVTSAQKNPTAFYLCASSPDWARGLYGYTFGSGTRLTVV.

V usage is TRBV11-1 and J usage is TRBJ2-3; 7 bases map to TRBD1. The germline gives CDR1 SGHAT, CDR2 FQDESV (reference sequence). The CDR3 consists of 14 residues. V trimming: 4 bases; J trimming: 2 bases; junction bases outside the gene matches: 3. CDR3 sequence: CASSSGQNTDTQYF. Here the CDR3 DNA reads TGTGCCAGCAGCTCGGGACAGAACACAGATACGCAGTATTTT.